This T cell receptor (beta chain) originates from a study of CD8 T cells in ankylosing spondylitis. This clonotype has a count of ten or more. Its target is unknown. Per the germline V gene, CDR1 is MNHNS and CDR2 is SASEGT. The CDR3 covers 14 residues. J was trimmed by 6 bases and V by 7 bases; bases with no gene match: 8. For TCR beta, libraries came from quantitative 5'-RACE with molecular barcodes. TCRdb used MiXCR to reprocess the 5' RACE reads, holding one entry per CDR3 protein. The repertoire consists of about 130,000 distinct CDR3 sequences, with over 7% occurring once and the leading ten covering more than 3%. Study-wide results and limits: Reported data indicate significant enrichment of disease-linked clones within matched ankylosing spondylitis synovial fluid. A TCR beta motif made of fewer than 10 highly homologous variants seemed typical of ankylosing spondylitis blood. The authors found the disease-linked clones to be CD8+ and relatively rare in peripheral blood.

The J gene is TRBJ2-7, the V gene TRBV6-1; 11 bases are a match to TRBD1. The sample taken for sequencing was blood, either unsorted or a sorted T cell fraction (not recorded which). The receptor was derived from a male donor with ankylosing spondylitis or in good health (not recorded which). This CDR3 reads CASTGTGGMGEQYF. The CDR3 nucleotides are TGTGCCAGCACCGGGACAGGGGGAATGGGCGAGCAGTACTTC.